This T cell receptor (beta chain) appears in the sequencing data of a study of early T cells in non-severe SARS-CoV-2 infection. About the research overall: Sequenced material consisted of bulk RNA (from unsorted whole blood), and chains were unpaired. Study conclusions and caveats: Sequences matched to VDJdb favored anti-spike CD8 responses, while private and CD4 specificities were missed.

This clonotype was observed many times. Its antigen is currently unknown. Unique molecular identifiers (one per individual cDNA molecule) were attached. TCRdb used MiXCR to reprocess the 5' RACE reads, holding one entry per CDR3 protein. Of some 80,000 distinct CDR3 sequences listed, 12% were seen once; the top ten hold over 6%. There are 13 residues in the CDR3. Germline CDR1 is GTSNPN and CDR2 is SVGIG (reference sequence). V was trimmed by 2 bases and J by 3 bases, leaving 10 bases between them. The chain joins TRBV30 to TRBJ1-1; the D is unclear. Sequenced sample: whole blood. The TCR was taken from an adult who was a healthcare worker with PCR-confirmed SARS-CoV-2 infection or an uninfected control (not recorded which). CDR3: CAWSNERDTEAFF. For the CDR3, the DNA is TGTGCCTGGAGTAATGAAAGGGACACTGAAGCTTTCTTT.